The present T cell receptor beta chain was sequenced within a study of long-term antiretroviral therapy in people with HIV. The run of the v3.0 immunoSEQ assay was at survey level. Profiled with immunoSEQ multiplex PCR; TCRdb holds only in-frame clones, not every one. The table lists under 25,000 clones, around four fifths of them singletons. Amounts of 1-10 million cryopreserved PBMC were held in the samples before DNA extraction. Overall study findings and caveats: Dominant in the repertoire at all time points were clones expanded before ART. No data on ART adherence, viral resistance or therapy changes.

CDR3 length equals 15 residues. Trimming shortened V by 6 bases and J by 0 bases, and 14 bases separated the two germline ends. Germline V lookup: CDR1 LNHDA, CDR2 SQIVND (reference sequence). Comments on this clone: Its antigen is still unknown.

The V gene is TRBV19, the J gene TRBJ1-1, with TRBD1 as a possible D gene (5 bases). This material consisted of unsorted PBMCs, taken 1.6 years after starting antiretroviral therapy. This receptor was taken from a middle-aged man with HIV. The CDR3 spells CASSGSGGLNTEAFF. The CDR3 DNA is TGTGCCAGTAGCGGTTCGGGGGGGTTGAACACTGAAGCTTTCTTT.